The 4 T cell receptor beta chains in this list originate from one sample, sequenced in a study of blood T cell repertoires in COVID-19. TCRdb keeps only in-frame clones here, not all; method: immunoSEQ multiplex PCR. The sample carries roughly 27,000 clones, 80% recorded once. The sequenced sample was peripheral blood. These receptors were taken from a woman in her seventies with acute or convalescent COVID-19.

This chain links TRBV7-3 with TRBJ2-5, with 8 positions matching TRBD1. Germline lookup yields CDR1 SGHTA and CDR2 FQGTGA. Trimming removed 5 bases from V and 5 bases from J; junction bases left unmatched: 10. This CDR3 has 15 residues. CDR3 coding DNA: TGTGCCAGCAGCATTCAGACAGGGGCAAGGGAGACCCAGTACTTC. Its translation is CASSIQTGARETQYF.

The chain carries TRBV9 and TRBJ2-1; 11 bases match TRBD2. Trimming at V came to 0 bases and at J to 5 bases, leaving 4 bases not matched to a gene. The CDR3 loop spans 16 amino acids. The V gene's germline CDR1 is SGDLS and CDR2 YYNGEE. CDR3 coding DNA: TGTGCCAGCAGCGTAGTAGCGGGAGGGCGGCACAATGAGCAGTTCTTC. It translates to CASSVVAGGRHNEQFF.

This chain joins TRBV7-2 and TRBJ1-5, with D maybe TRBD1 (5 bases). Germline V CDR1 and CDR2: SGHTA, FQGNSA. CDR3 length: 11 residues. Trimming shortened V by 5 bases and J by 12 bases, and 11 bases separated the two germline ends. The CDR3 reads CASSPLGLQHF. The CDR3 nucleotides read TGTGCCAGCAGCCCCCTGGGGCTCCAGCATTTT.

This chain links TRBV7-8 with TRBJ2-3, with D possibly matching TRBD1 (5 bases). The CDR3 loop spans 14 amino acids. The germline V gene has CDR1 SGHVS and CDR2 FQNEAQ. V was shortened by 0 bases and J by 1 base, with 5 bases between the two germline ends. The CDR3: CASSLATGTDTQYF. The CDR3 DNA sequence: TGTGCCAGCAGCTTAGCGACAGGCACAGATACGCAGTATTTT. Full variable domain (missing parts from reference TRBV7-8 and TRBJ2-3): GAGVSQSPRYKVAKRGQDVALRCDPISGHVSLFWYQQALGQGPEFLTYFQNEAQLDKSGLPSDRFFAERPEGSVSTLKIQRTQQEDSAVYLCASSLATGTDTQYFGPGTRLTVL.